The rows below give T cell receptor beta chains drawn from one sample of a study of persistence of HIV-infected CD4 T cells. Some clones are missing from TCRdb's copy, which holds only in-frame ones; the method was immunoSEQ multiplex PCR. The sample yields approximately 32,000 clones, 75% to 85% seen once. No antigen has been identified for these receptors. The sequenced sample was CD4+ T cells sorted from PBMCs after roughly 17-hour stimulation, obtained from a patient who received antiretroviral therapy. Receptor source: an adult woman with HIV who was CMV-seropositive. CDR3s leave out the opening cysteine and the closing phenylalanine or tryptophan. A D gene is named only where the DNA matches it firmly.

d_gene	v_gene	j_gene	len	CDR3aa
-	TRBV7-8	TRBJ1-1	11	ASSLGEGTEAF
TRBD1	TRBV4-1	TRBJ2-7	14	ASSQGRWDRGREQY
-	TRBV6-5	TRBJ2-1	13	ASSYRGSSYNEQF
TRBD2	TRBV12-3/TRBV12-4	TRBJ2-7	11	ASSPREGQEQY
-	TRBV19	TRBJ1-1	14	ASSIKGRTMNTEAF
-	TRBV7-2	TRBJ1-3	12	ASSLTAPGNTIY
-	TRBV5-5	TRBJ2-3	12	ASSFGGLADTQY
-	TRBV6-5	TRBJ1-1	12	ASSYLQGNTEAF
-	TRBV6-5	TRBJ1-4	11	ASTRAVNEKLF
-	TRBV3-1/TRBV3-2	TRBJ2-5	11	ASSPTRWETQY
-	TRBV12-5	TRBJ2-1	11	ASGLGDDNEQF
TRBD2	TRBV5-6	TRBJ2-5	14	ASSILAGEIGETQY
TRBD1	TRBV7-8	TRBJ1-5	13	ASSAGQGVTEPQH
-	TRBV19	TRBJ1-5	13	ASTDVGGAKQPQH
-	TRBV5-6	TRBJ2-3	13	ASSLYSVLTDTQY
-	TRBV28	TRBJ1-3	14	ASSLTGIHSGNTIY
TRBD1	TRBV27	TRBJ1-1	14	ASSTLRTGRNTEAF
-	TRBV13	TRBJ1-1	12	ASNLQVQNTEAF
-	TRBV5-8	TRBJ2-1	13	ASSSATSSGNEQF
-	TRBV3-1/TRBV3-2	TRBJ1-1	12	ASSPSHGGSEAF
TRBD2	TRBV5-8	TRBJ2-1	14	ASSFLGGEGSGSKF
-	TRBV3-1/TRBV3-2	TRBJ2-6	14	ASSQDSGVGANVLT
TRBD2	TRBV5-1	TRBJ2-3	14	ASTNRGGAGTDTQY
TRBD1	TRBV5-1	TRBJ1-1	15	ASREGQGYDTNTEAF
-	TRBV7-9	TRBJ1-4	12	ASSPVVGNEKLF
-	TRBV6-5	TRBJ2-1	12	ASSPGSSYNEQF
TRBD1	TRBV6-5	TRBJ2-5	13	ASSYYRGREGTQY
-	TRBV27	TRBJ2-3	14	ASSLSRDSVTDTQY
-	TRBV6-1	TRBJ1-6	10	ASGIRNSPLH
-	TRBV25-1	TRBJ1-2	10	ASSAQAFGYT
-	TRBV18	TRBJ1-5	14	ASSSQSQLSNQPQH
-	TRBV4-3	TRBJ1-1	14	ASSQDLLDYRTEAF
-	TRBV24-1	TRBJ2-1	13	ATSGRPGVPNEQF
-	TRBV6-5	TRBJ2-5	12	ASSPTGMRETQY
TRBD2	TRBV7-3	TRBJ2-1	18	ASSLTAPLAGGPIRNEQF
-	TRBV11-2	TRBJ2-5	10	ASSQAGETQY
TRBD1	TRBV28	TRBJ1-2	13	ASSSTGAAGYGYT
TRBD2	TRBV28	TRBJ2-1	13	ASRGVREVRNEQF
-	TRBV6-4	TRBJ1-1	10	ASGGGNTEAF
-	TRBV10-3	TRBJ1-6	12	AITAGADNSPLH
TRBD1	TRBV6-5	TRBJ1-1	13	ASSPSHRGNTEAF
TRBD1	TRBV19	TRBJ1-5	19	ASSIGQGWRGWETSNQPQH
-	TRBV24-1	TRBJ1-2	10	ATSDTAGGYT
TRBD1	TRBV30	TRBJ2-7	12	AWTKSRDRDEQY
-	TRBV30	TRBJ1-6	11	AWSPGPGAPLH
TRBD1	TRBV7-2	TRBJ1-2	13	ASSLVRAGGYGYT
-	TRBV5-1	TRBJ2-5	11	ASSSGQSETQY
TRBD1	TRBV5-8	TRBJ1-2	17	ASSLVGGFGTDHDYGYT
TRBD1	TRBV19	TRBJ1-4	14	ASSVGTGGTSEKLF
TRBD1	TRBV7-9	TRBJ2-3	13	ASSTGGRVTDTQY
TRBD1	TRBV7-6	TRBJ1-6	13	ASSPRQGDGSPLH
-	TRBV2	TRBJ2-1	14	ASSRSGDSSYNEQF
-	TRBV2	TRBJ1-5	12	ASRGDSSNQPQH